The clone carrying this TCR beta chain was seen a handful of times. Antigen: not known. After constant-region reverse-primer amplification, full-length variable regions underwent semi-nested PCR with Nested Universal Primer A. MiXCR, applied by TCRdb to the 5' RACE reads, yields one record per CDR3 protein. The repertoire holds 30,000 or so distinct CDR3 sequences, with roughly 30% as singletons. Study-wide results and limits: Tumor-infiltrating Treg TCR alpha and beta sequences overlapped most with tumor naive CD4+ T cells, then blood naive. Tumor memory CD4+ T cell TCR gene usage clustered with blood and lymph node memory CD4+ cells and lymph node naive CD4+ cells. The larger cohort examined one V-J beta rearrangement, not whole repertoires.

Treg sorting used a CD4+CD25+CD127-/low gate. This CDR3 is 17 amino acids long. Germline CDR1 is MNHEY and CDR2 is SVGAGI. V trimming: 4 bases; J trimming: 8 bases; junction bases outside the gene matches: 11. Sequencing used tumor-infiltrating Tregs sorted from the breast tumor. The origin of this receptor is a female donor with breast cancer. The chain carries TRBV6-5 and TRBJ2-1, with 13 bases that match TRBD2. CDR3 residues: CASSSFARTSGRHEQFF. DNA of the CDR3: TGTGCCAGCAGTTCCTTCGCCCGGACTAGCGGGAGACATGAGCAGTTCTTC.